The clone carrying this TCR beta chain occurred many times. What it binds is unknown. The sorted Tregs were CD4+CD25+CD127-/low cells. Full-length variable regions came from constant-region reverse primers plus semi-nested Nested Universal Primer A PCR. One entry per CDR3 protein results from TCRdb running MiXCR on the 5' RACE reads. In the table there are fewer than 75,000 distinct CDR3 sequences, approximately 26% of which are singletons. Broader study findings: Tumor memory CD4+ T cell TCR gene usage clustered with blood and lymph node memory CD4+ cells and lymph node naive CD4+ cells. Tumor Tregs overlapped most with tumor, then blood, naive CD4+ cells. Larger-cohort validation covered only one TCR beta V-J rearrangement.

Trimming removed 6 bases from V and 1 base from J, with 9 bases in between. CDR1 is SGHTA, CDR2 FQGNSA, per germline. The CDR3 is made up of 13 amino acids. The receptor comes from a female donor with breast cancer. Sequencing was done on a sample of tumor-infiltrating Tregs sorted from the breast tumor. This rearrangement joins TRBV7-2 to TRBJ2-5; no reliable D call. The CDR3 region is CASSKGLQETQYF. In nucleotides, the CDR3 is TGTGCCAGCAGTAAAGGCCTCCAAGAGACCCAGTACTTC.